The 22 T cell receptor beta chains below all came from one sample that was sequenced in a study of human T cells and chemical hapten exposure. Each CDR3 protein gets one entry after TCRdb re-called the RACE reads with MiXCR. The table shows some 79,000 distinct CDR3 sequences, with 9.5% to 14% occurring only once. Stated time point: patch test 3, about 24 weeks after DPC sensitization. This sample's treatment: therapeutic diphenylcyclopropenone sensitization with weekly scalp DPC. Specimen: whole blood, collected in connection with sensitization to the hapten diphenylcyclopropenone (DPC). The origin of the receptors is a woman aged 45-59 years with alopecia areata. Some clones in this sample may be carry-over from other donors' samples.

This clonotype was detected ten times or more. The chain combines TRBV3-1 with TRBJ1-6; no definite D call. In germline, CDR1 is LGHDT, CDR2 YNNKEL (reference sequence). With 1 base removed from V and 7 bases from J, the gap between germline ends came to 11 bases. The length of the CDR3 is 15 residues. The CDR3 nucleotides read TGTGCCAGCAGCCAAGGCCGAACGATCAATTCACCCCTCCACTTT. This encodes CASSQGRTINSPLHF.

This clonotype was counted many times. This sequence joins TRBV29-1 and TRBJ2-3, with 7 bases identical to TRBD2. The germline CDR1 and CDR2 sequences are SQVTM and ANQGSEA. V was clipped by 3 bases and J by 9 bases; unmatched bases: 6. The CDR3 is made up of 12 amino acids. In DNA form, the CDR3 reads TGCAGCGTTGACTGGGGGGGGGACACGCAGTATTTT. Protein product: CSVDWGGDTQYF.

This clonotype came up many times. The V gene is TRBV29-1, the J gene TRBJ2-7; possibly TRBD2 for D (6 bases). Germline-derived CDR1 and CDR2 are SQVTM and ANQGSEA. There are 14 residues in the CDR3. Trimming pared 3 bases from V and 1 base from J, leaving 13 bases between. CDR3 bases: TGCAGCGTTGATGGCGGGACGAGTTCCTACGAGCAGTACTTC. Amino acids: CSVDGGTSSYEQYF.

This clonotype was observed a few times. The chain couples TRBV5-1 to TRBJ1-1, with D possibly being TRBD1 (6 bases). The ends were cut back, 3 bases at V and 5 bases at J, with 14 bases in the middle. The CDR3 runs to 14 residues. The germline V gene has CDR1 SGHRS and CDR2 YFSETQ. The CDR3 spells CASSSLGGVTEAFF. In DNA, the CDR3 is TGCGCCAGCAGCTCGCTCGGGGGCGTTACTGAAGCTTTCTTT.

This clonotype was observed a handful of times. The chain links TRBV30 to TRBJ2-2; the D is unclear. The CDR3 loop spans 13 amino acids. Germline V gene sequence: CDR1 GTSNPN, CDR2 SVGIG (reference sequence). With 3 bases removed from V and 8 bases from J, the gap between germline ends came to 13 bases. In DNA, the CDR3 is TGTGCCTGGAGAATGGGGAATTCAGGGGAGCTGTTTTTT. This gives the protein CAWRMGNSGELFF.

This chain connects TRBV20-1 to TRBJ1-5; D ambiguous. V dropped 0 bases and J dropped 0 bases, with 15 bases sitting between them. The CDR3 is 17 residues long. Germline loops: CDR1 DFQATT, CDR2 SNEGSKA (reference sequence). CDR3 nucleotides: TGCAGTGCTAGAGATGGGGAGGTCCGGGGTAGCAATCAGCCCCAGCATTTT. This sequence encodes CSARDGEVRGSNQPQHF.

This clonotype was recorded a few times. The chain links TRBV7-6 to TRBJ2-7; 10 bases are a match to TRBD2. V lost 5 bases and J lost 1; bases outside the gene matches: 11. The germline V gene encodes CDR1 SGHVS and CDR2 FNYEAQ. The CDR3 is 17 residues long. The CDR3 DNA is TGTGCCAGCAGCCGATCGCCTTCTAGCGGGAGTTCCTACGAGCAGTACTTC. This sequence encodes CASSRSPSSGSSYEQYF.

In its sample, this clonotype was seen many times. The CDR3 nucleotides read TGTGCCAGCAGTTCGACTATACTCCTATCCAAAAACATTCAGTACTTC. It specifies CASSSTILLSKNIQYF. V and J are TRBV2 and TRBJ2-4; tentatively, D is TRBD2 (5 bases). V was trimmed by 5 bases and J by 2 bases, leaving 16 bases between them. The CDR3 is made up of 16 amino acids. The germline V gene has CDR1 SNHLY and CDR2 FYNNEI.

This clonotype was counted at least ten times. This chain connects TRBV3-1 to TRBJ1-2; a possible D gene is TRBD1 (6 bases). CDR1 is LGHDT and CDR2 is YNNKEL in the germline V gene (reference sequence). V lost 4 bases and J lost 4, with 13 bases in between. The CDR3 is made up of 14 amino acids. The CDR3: CASSPTRTAYGYTF. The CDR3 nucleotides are TGTGCCAGCAGCCCCACCAGGACAGCCTATGGCTACACCTTC.

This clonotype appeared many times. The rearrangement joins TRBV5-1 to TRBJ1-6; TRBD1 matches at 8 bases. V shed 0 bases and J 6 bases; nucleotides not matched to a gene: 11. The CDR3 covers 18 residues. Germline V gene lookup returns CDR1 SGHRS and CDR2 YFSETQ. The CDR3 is CASSLASLRTGPNSPLHF. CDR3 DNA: TGCGCCAGCAGCTTGGCCTCTCTACGGACAGGGCCTAATTCACCCCTCCACTTT.

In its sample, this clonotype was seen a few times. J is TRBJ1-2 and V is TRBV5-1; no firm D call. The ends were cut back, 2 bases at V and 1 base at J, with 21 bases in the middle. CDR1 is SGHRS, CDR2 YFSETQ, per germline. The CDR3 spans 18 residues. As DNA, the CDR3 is TGCGCCAGCAGCTTTTTTTCCCCAGGTCGGGCCAATAACTATGGCTACACCTTC. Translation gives CASSFFSPGRANNYGYTF.

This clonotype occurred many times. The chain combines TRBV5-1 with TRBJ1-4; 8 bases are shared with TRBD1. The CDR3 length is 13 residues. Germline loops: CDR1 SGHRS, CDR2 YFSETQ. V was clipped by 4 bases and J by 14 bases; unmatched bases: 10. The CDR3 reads CASSLGQGGGLFF. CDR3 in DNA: TGCGCCAGCAGCCTCGGACAGGGAGGAGGGCTGTTTTTT.

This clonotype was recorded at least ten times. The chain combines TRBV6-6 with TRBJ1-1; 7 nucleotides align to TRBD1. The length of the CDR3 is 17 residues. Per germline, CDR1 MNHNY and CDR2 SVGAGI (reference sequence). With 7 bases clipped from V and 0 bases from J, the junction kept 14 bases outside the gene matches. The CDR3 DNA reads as TGTGCCAGCACCCCCGGTACAGGGGCGTACATGAACACTGAAGCTTTCTTT. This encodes CASTPGTGAYMNTEAFF.

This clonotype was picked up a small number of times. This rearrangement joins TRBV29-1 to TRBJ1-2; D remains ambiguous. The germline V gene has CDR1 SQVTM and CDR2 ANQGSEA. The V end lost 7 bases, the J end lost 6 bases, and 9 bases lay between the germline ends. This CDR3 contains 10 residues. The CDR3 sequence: CSGYQDGYTF. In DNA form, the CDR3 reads TGCAGCGGATATCAAGATGGCTACACCTTC. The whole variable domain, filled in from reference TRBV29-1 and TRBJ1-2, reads SAVISQKPSRDICQRGTSLTIQCQVDSQVTMMFWYRQQPGQSLTLIATANQGSEATYESGFVIDKFPISRPNLTFSTLTVSNMSPEDSSIYLCSGYQDGYTFGSGTRLTVV.

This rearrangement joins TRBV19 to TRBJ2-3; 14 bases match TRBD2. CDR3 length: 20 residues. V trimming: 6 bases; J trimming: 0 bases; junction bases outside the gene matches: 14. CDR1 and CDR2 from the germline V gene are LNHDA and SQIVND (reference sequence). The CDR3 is CASRITGLAGGPPSTDTQYF. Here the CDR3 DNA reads TGTGCCAGTAGGATCACCGGACTAGCGGGAGGTCCGCCAAGCACAGATACGCAGTATTTT.

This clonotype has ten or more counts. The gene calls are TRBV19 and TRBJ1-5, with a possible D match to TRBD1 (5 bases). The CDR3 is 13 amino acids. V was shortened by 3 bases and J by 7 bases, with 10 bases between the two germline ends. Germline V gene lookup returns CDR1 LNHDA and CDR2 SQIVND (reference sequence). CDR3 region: CASSIRAEQPQHF. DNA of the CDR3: TGTGCCAGTAGTATCAGGGCGGAACAGCCCCAGCATTTT.

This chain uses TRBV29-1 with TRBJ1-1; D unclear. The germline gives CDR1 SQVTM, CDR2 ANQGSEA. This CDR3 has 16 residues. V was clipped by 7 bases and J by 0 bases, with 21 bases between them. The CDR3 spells CSASDPPIPMNTEAFF. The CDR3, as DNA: TGCAGCGCCTCGGACCCCCCAATCCCCATGAACACTGAAGCTTTCTTT.

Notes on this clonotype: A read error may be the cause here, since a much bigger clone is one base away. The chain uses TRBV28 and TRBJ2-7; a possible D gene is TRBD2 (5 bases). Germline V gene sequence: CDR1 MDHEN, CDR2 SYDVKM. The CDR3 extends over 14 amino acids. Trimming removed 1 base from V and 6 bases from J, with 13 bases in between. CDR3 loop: CASSLYARGCEQYF. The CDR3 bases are TGTGCCAGCAGTTTATACGCTAGAGGGTGCGAGCAGTACTTC.

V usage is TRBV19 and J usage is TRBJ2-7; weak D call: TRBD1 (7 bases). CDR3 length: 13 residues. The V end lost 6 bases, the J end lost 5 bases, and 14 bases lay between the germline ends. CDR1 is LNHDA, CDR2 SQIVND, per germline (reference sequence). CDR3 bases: TGTGCCAGTAGGTTGGCAGGGGGGAACGAGCAGTACTTC. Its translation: CASRLAGGNEQYF.

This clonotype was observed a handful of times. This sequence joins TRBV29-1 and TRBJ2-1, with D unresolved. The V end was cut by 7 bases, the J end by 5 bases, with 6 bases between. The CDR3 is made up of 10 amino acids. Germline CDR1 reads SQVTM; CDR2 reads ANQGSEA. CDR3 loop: CSAGDNEQFF. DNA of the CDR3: TGCAGCGCTGGGGACAATGAGCAGTTCTTC.

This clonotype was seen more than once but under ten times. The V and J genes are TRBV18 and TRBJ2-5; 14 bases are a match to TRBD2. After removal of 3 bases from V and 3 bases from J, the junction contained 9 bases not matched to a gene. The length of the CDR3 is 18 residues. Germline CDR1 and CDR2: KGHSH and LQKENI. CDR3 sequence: CASSPLAGTSGSKETQYF. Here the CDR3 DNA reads TGTGCCAGCTCACCCCTTGCCGGGACTAGCGGGAGCAAAGAGACCCAGTACTTC. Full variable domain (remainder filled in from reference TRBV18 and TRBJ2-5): NAGVMQNPRHLVRRRGQEARLRCSPMKGHSHVYWYRQLPEEGLKFMVYLQKENIIDESGMPKERFSAEFPKEGPSILRIQQVVRGDSAAYFCASSPLAGTSGSKETQYFGPGTRLLVL.

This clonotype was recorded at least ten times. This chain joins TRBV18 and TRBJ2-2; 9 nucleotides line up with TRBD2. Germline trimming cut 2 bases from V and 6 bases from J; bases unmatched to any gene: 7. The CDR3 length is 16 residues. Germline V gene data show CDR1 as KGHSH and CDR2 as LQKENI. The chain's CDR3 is CASSPWISGSSGELFF. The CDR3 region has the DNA TGTGCCAGCTCACCATGGATTAGCGGGAGCTCCGGGGAGCTGTTTTTT.